This TCR beta chain was identified in a study of shared clonotypes between healthy human individuals (dated by TCRdb to the early 2020s). As for the study more broadly: A couple of women and a few men aged 18 to 49 years were included in the cohort. To increase sequencing depth and limit assay-specific biases, different laboratories used diverse techniques to prepare libraries and sequence TCR repertoires. Between about 0.85 and 10 billion PBMCs per donor were obtained by leukapheresis. To estimate repertoire size and how much clonotypes are shared between individuals, the study performed deep sequencing of blood TCR repertoires from a few healthy adults. For each donor, CD4 naive and CD4 memory were each run on three plates, CD8 naive on two plates, and CD8 memory on one plate.

Using the deep immunoSEQ assay, TCR CDR3 regions were amplified from genomic DNA by multiplex PCR. Extracted genomic DNA from each cell subset was distributed evenly across all wells of several immunoSEQ 96-well plates, and each plate was treated as a replicate. For sorted subsets, about 210 ng of genomic DNA, equivalent to some 30,000 T cell genomes, went into each replicate PCR. The purified libraries were quantified using a Qubit 3.0 fluorometer, sized with a Bioanalyzer 2100, and then quantified again using the KAPA Library Quantification kit. Every immunoSEQ 96-well plate was sequenced on a separate single-read 150-cycle Illumina NextSeq 550 flow cell. The paper's data handling went like this. Because only junctional sequences without quality scores were contained in the immunoSEQ output, filtering matching that applied to full-length reads could not be performed. Sequences were annotated with PyIR, a Python wrapper for IgBLAST v1.9, using IMGT germline references to assign V/J genes and CDR3. Any read was removed if the V/J assignment was weak (E-value above 1e-6), the CDR3 was missing, or the read contained stop codons, out-of-frame junctions, or ambiguous translated residues. V3J clonotypes were defined as sequences sharing an identical inferred V gene, J gene, and CDR3 amino acid sequence. Percentage overlap between repertoires was calculated by dividing the number of shared unique clonotypes by the size of the smaller repertoire. RTK rarefaction, the Chao1 estimator, and Recon v2.1 estimates of unobserved clonotypes were used to assess repertoire richness. OLGA was used to compute generation probabilities for all TCRbeta clonotypes that the gDNA method yielded from a few donors. Held by TCRdb, this immuneACCESS table contains in-frame sequences only and omits some clones. Under half of the omission traces to an unresolved V gene where checked; the cause of the rest is unknown. The V and J calls and clone size are taken from that table; D and trimming were inferred from the DNA. In all, the sample holds about 1.5 million clones, and 95% to 99% of those were seen once. Jointly, the top ten make up 0.4% to 0.45% of the sample.

On this clone: Its cognate antigen has yet to be identified. No much larger clone is present one base from it, and per-base qualities are unavailable.

At the junction V is shortened by 6 bases and J by 0 bases, with 12 bases in between. From the cysteine up to the phenylalanine, the CDR3 has a length of 15 residues. Only the CDR3 region is kept as DNA, spanning 45 bases read in frame from base 1. The germline V gene provides CDR1 MNHNS and CDR2 SASEGT. The donors were healthy, HIV-negative adults with no recently reported acute infections or vaccinations. Every donor was a Caucasian adult living in Nashville, Tennessee, USA. CD4+ T cells were enriched by magnetic negative selection, after which naive cells were positively selected on CD45RA and the negative fraction was taken as the memory subset. Blood was obtained by leukapheresis, after which PBMCs were separated by Ficoll-Histopaque density gradient centrifugation and cryopreserved in liquid nitrogen vapor phase. Purity and quantity of every magnetically sorted T cell population were checked by analytical flow cytometry. Genomic DNA was isolated from every sorted fraction and measured by UV absorbance on a Nanodrop 2000c.

Overall study outcomes, separate from this receptor: Sampling was limited to blood, and TCR repertoires in tissue likely differ from TCR repertoires in blood. Based on pairwise subsampling, the degree of clonotype sharing among donors was expected to be affected by sequencing depth. Rarefaction of sorted-subset datasets indicated incomplete sequencing despite the large sequencing depth. Compared with non-shared clonotypes, clonotypes shared by all four sorted-subset donors had higher generation probabilities. The small number of donors limited the genetic and exposure-history diversity represented. When several donors were compared, the shared fraction of clonotypes was 5% to 6.5% for naive CD4, approximately 3.5% for naive CD8, 2% to 2.5% for memory CD4, and 0.3% to 0.5% for memory CD8. Naive subsets generally had larger estimated clonotype richness than memory subsets.

Material for sequencing was naive CD4+ T cells sorted from blood. The label giving this sample's cell subset or site can be read as: CD45RA+ positively selected. This clonotype originated in a man between 25 and 39 years old in good health. In this chain, TRBV6-1 is recombined with TRBJ1-3, and TRBD1 may be the D gene, going by 6 matching bases. Read as DNA, the sequence is TGTGCCAGCAGCTTAGACAGGACCTCTGGAAACACCATATATTTT. Translated, this is CASSLDRTSGNTIYF.